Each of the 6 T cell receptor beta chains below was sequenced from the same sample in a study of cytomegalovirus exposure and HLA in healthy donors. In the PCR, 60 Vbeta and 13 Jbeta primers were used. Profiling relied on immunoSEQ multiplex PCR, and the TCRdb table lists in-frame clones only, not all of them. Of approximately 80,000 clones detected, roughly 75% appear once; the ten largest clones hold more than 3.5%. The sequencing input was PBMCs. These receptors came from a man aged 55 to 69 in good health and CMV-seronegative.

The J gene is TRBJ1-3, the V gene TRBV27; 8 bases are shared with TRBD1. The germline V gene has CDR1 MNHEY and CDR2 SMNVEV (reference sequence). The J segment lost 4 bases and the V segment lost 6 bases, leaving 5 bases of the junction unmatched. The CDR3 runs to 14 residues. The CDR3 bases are TGTGCCAGCAGCCAGGGGGCAAGGGGAAACACCATATATTTT. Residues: CASSQGARGNTIYF.

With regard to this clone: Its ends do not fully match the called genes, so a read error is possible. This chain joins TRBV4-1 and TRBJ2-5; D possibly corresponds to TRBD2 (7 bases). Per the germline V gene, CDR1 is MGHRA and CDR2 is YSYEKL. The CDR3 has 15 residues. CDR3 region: CASSQERGGGETQYF. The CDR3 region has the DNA TGTGCCAGCAGCCAAGAGAGGGGGGGCGGGGAGACCCAGTACTTC.

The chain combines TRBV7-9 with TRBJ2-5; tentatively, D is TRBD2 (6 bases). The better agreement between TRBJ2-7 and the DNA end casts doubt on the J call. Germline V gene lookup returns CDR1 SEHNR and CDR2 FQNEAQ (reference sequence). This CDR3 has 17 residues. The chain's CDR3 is CASSTGGFGESSYEQYF. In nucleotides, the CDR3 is TGTGCCAGCAGCACCGGGGGTTTCGGGGAGAGCTCCTACGAGCAGTACTTC.

CDR3 residues: CASGLRPTRDSGANVLTF. In nucleotides, the CDR3 is TGTGCTAGTGGTTTGCGACCCACTCGGGACTCTGGGGCCAACGTCCTGACTTTC. The chain employs TRBV12-5 and TRBJ2-6; maybe TRBD2 (5 bases). This CDR3 is 18 amino acids long. V shed 2 bases and J shed 0 bases, with 14 bases lying between them. The germline gives CDR1 LGHNT, CDR2 FRNRAP.

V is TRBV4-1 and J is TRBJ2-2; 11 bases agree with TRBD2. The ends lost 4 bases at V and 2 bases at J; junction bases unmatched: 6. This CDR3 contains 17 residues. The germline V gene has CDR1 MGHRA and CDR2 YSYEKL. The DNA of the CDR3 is TGCGCCAGCAGCCCGCCGGGACTAGCGGCCAACACCGGGGAGCTGTTTTTT. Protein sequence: CASSPPGLAANTGELFF.

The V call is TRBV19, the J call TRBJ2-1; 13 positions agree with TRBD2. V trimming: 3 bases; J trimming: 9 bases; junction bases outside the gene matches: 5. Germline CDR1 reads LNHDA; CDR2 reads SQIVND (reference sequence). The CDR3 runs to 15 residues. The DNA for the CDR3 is TGTGCCAGTAGTATCACTAGCGGGGGGGCCAGTGAGCAGTTCTTC. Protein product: CASSITSGGASEQFF. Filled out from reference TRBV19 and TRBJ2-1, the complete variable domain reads DGGITQSPKYLFRKEGQNVTLSCEQNLNHDAMYWYRQDPGQGLRLIYYSQIVNDFQKGDIAEGYSVSREKKESFPLTVTSAQKNPTAFYLCASSITSGGASEQFFGPGTRLTVL.